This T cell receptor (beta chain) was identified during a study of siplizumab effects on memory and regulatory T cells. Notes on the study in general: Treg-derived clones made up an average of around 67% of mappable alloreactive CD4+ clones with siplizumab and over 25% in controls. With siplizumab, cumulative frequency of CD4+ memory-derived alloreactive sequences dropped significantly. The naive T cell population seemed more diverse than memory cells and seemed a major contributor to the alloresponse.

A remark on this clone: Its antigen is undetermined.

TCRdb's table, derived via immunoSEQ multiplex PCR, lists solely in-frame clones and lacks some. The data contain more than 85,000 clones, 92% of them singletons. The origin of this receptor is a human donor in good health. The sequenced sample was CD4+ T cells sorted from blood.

The CDR3 region has the DNA TGTGCCAGCTCACCATCAGTACGGGACTTCTTTGCAACTAATGAAAAACTGTTTTTT. Translation: CASSPSVRDFFATNEKLFF. The chain has TRBV18 and TRBJ1-4; a weak D match, TRBD1 (5 bases). Trimming pared 2 bases from V and 0 bases from J, leaving 19 bases between. The CDR3 loop spans 19 amino acids. Germline CDR1 is KGHSH and CDR2 is LQKENI.